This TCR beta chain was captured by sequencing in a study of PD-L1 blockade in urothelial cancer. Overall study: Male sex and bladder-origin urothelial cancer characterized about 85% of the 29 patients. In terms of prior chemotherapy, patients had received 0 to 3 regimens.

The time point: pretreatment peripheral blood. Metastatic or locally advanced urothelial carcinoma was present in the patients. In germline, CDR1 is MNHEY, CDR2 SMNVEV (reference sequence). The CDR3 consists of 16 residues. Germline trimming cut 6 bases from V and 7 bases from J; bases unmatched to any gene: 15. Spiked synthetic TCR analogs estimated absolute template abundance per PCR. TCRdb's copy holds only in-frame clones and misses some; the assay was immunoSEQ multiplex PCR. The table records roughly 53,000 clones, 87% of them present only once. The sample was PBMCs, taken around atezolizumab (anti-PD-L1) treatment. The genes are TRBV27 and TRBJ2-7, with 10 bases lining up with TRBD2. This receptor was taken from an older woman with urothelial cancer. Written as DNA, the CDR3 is TGTGCCAGCAGCCAGGGGTCTAGCGGGAGATCGCGGGAGCAGTACTTC. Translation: CASSQGSSGRSREQYF.